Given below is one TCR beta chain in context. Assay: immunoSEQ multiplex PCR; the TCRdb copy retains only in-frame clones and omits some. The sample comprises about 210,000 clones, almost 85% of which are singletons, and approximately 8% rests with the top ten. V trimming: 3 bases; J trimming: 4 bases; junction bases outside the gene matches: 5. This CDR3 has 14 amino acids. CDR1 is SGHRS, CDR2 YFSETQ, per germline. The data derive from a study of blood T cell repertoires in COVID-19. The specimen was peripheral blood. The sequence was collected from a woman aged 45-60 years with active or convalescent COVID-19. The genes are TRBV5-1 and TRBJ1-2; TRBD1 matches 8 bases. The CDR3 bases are TGCGCCAGCAGCTCGCAGGGGGCTTTCTATGGCTACACCTTC. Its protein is CASSSQGAFYGYTF.